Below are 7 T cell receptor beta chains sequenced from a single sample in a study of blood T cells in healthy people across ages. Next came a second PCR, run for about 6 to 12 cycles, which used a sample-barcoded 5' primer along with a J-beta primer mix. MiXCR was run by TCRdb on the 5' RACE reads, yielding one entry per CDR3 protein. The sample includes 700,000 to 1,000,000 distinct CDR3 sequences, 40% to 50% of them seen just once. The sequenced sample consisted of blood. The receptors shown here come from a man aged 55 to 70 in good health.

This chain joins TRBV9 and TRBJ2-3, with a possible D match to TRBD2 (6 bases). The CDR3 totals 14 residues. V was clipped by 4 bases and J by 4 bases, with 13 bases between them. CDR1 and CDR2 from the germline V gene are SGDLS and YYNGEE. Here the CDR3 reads CASSPRGFADTQYF. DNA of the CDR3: TGTGCCAGCAGCCCACGGGGGTTCGCAGATACGCAGTATTTT.

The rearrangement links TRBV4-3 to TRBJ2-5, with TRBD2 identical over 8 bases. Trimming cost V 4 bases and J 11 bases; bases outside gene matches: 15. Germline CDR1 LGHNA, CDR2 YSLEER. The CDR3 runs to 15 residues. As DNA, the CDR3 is TGCGCCAGCAGCCTTGGAGCGGGGGTCTACAATGAGCAGTACTTC. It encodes CASSLGAGVYNEQYF.

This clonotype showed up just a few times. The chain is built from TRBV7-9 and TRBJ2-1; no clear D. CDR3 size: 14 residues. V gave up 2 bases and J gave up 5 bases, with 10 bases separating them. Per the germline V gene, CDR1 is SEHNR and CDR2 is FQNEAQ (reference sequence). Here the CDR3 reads CASSLSQANNEQFF. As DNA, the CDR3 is TGTGCCAGCAGCTTATCCCAAGCAAACAATGAGCAGTTCTTC.

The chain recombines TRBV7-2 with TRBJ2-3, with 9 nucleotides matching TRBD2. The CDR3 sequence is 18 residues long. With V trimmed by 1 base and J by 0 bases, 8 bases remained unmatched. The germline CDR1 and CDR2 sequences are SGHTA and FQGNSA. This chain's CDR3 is CASSLVKRGARSTDTQYF. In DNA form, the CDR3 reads TGTGCCAGCAGCTTAGTAAAGCGGGGGGCCAGGAGCACAGATACGCAGTATTTT.

The CDR3 nucleotides read TGTGCCTGGGCCGGACCCCCCTGGGAAAAACTGTTTTTT. It translates to CAWAGPPWEKLFF. The V and J genes are TRBV30 and TRBJ1-4; D is uncertain. The CDR3 loop spans 13 amino acids. Germline CDR1 and CDR2: GTSNPN and SVGIG (reference sequence). V lost 5 bases and J lost 8, with 15 bases in between.

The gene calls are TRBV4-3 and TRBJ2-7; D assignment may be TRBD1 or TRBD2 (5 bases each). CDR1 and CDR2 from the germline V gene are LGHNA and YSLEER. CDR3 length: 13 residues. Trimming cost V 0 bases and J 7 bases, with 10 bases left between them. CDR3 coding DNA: TGCGCCAGCAGCCAAGACAGGGACCGGGAGCAGTACTTC. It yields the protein CASSQDRDREQYF.

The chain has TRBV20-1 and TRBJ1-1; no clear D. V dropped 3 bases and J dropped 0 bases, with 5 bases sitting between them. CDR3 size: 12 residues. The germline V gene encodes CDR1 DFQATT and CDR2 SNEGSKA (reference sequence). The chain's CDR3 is CSASHMNTEAFF. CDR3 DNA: TGCAGTGCTAGCCATATGAACACTGAAGCTTTCTTT.